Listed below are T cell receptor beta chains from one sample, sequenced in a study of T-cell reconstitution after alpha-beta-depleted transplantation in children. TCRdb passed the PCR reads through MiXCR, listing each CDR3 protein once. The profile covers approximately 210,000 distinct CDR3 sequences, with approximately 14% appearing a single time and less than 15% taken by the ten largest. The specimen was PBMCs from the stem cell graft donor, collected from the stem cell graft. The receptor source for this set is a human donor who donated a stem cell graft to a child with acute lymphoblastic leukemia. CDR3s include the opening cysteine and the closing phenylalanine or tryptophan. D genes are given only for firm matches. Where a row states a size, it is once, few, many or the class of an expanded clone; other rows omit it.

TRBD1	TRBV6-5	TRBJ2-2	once	CASSYSPDRGNTGELFF	TGTGCCAGCAGTTACTCCCCGGACAGGGGGAACACCGGGGAGCTGTTTTTT
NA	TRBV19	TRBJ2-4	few	CASSIGRLESGERAKNIQYF	TGTGCCAGTAGTATAGGGAGGTTAGAGTCGGGGGAAAGGGCCAAAAACATTCAGTACTTC
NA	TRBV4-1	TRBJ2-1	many	CASSQVGPSYNEQFF	TGCGCCAGCAGCCAAGTAGGTCCCTCTTACAATGAGCAGTTCTTC
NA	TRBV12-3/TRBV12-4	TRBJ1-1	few	CASSEWGTEAFF	TGTGCCAGCAGTGAATGGGGCACTGAAGCTTTCTTT
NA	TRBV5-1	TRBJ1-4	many	CASSSDTTNEKLFF	TGCGCCAGCAGCTCCGATACAACTAATGAAAAACTGTTTTTT
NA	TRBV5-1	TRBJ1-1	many	CASSSGQTTDNTEAFF	TGCGCCAGCAGCTCAGGGCAAACAACTGATAACACTGAAGCTTTCTTT
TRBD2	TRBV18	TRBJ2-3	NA	CASSPLWITSGSGTDTQYF	TGTGCCAGCTCACCATTGTGGATCACTAGCGGGAGTGGCACAGATACGCAGTATTTT
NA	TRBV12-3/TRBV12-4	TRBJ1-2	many	CASSLSTGMYPSSNYGYTF	TGTGCCAGCAGTTTATCTACGGGAATGTATCCTTCCTCAAACTATGGCTACACCTTC
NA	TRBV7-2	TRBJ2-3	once	CASSLVASGTDTQYF	TGTGCCAGCAGCTTAGTTGCCTCAGGGACAGATACGCAGTATTTT
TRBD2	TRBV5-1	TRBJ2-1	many	CASSRGLADPEQFF	TGCGCCAGCAGCCGCGGGCTAGCGGACCCCGAGCAGTTCTTC
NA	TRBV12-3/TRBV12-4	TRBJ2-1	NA	CASSHSGFVNEQFF	TGTGCCAGCAGCCACTCAGGATTTGTCAATGAGCAGTTCTTC
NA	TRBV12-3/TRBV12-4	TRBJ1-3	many	CASTRWGRPEGNTIYF	TGTGCCAGCACTAGATGGGGCAGACCGGAGGGAAACACCATATATTTT
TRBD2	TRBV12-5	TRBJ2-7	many	CASGSLSSLAGVSYEQYF	TGTGCTAGTGGTTCCCTTTCGAGTCTAGCGGGCGTCTCCTACGAGCAGTACTTC
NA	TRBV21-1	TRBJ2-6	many	CASSKTTSGTPGANVLTF	TGTGCCAGCAGCAAAACGACTAGCGGAACACCTGGGGCCAACGTCCTGACTTTC
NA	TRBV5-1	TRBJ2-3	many	CASSLEGSSQYF	TGCGCCAGCAGCTTGGAGGGCAGCTCGCAGTATTTT
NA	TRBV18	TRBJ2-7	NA	CASSPPVTGEQYF	TGTGCCAGCTCACCACCGGTGACGGGCGAGCAGTACTTC
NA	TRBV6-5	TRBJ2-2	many	CASSYSKSGGGTGELFF	TGTGCCAGCAGTTACTCGAAAAGCGGAGGCGGGACCGGGGAGCTGTTTTTT
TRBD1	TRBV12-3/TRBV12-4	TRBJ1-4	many	CASSTTGTGWKKLFF	TGTGCCAGCAGCACCACCGGGACAGGGTGGAAAAAACTGTTTTTT
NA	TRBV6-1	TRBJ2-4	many	CASSEARRNIQYF	TGTGCCAGCAGTGAAGCTCGCAGAAACATTCAGTACTTC
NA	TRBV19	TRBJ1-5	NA	CASSIGQSNQPQHF	TGTGCCAGTAGTATAGGACAGAGCAATCAGCCCCAGCATTTT
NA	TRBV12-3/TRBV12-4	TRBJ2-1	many	CASTPSGSYNEQFF	TGTGCCAGCACCCCCTCGGGGTCCTACAATGAGCAGTTCTTC
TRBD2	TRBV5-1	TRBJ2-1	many	CASSMGLAGGKYNEQFF	TGCGCCAGCAGCATGGGACTAGCGGGAGGGAAATACAATGAGCAGTTCTTC
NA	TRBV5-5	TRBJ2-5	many	CASSLVQVGETQYF	TGTGCCAGCAGCTTGGTACAGGTGGGGGAGACCCAGTACTTC
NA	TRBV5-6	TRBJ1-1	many	CASSFDLMNTEAFF	TGTGCCAGCAGCTTCGACCTCATGAACACTGAAGCTTTCTTT
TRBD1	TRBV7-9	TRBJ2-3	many	CASSLDYTGGMADTQYF	TGTGCCAGCAGCTTAGATTACACAGGGGGCATGGCGGATACGCAGTATTTT
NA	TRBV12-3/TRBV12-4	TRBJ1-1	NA	CASSLSPGGRTEAFF	TGTGCCAGCAGTTTAAGTCCGGGGGGTAGGACTGAAGCTTTCTTT
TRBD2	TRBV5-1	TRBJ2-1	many	CASSPGTSGKSYNEQFF	TGCGCCAGCAGCCCGGGGACTAGCGGGAAATCCTACAATGAGCAGTTCTTC
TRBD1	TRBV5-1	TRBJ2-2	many	CASSPLGTGGPGELFF	TGCGCCAGCAGCCCGCTGGGGACAGGGGGACCCGGGGAGCTGTTTTTT
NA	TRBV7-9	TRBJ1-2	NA	CASSLDLREGVDGYTF	TGTGCCAGCAGCTTAGACCTCCGGGAAGGAGTGGATGGCTACACCTTC
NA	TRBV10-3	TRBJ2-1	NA	CAISDRWESGNEQFF	TGTGCCATCAGTGATCGGTGGGAGTCGGGCAATGAGCAGTTCTTC
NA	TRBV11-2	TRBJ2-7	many	CASSLSPQGYEQYF	TGTGCCAGCAGCTTGTCCCCCCAGGGTTACGAGCAGTACTTC
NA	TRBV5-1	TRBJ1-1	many	CASSLQPETEAFF	TGCGCCAGCAGCCTCCAGCCGGAAACTGAAGCTTTCTTT
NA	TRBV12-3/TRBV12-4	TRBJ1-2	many	CASSLGQSNYGYTF	TGTGCCAGCAGTTTAGGCCAGAGTAACTATGGCTACACCTTC
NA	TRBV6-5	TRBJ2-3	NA	CASSLGQGGTDTQYF	TGTGCCAGCAGTTTGGGTCAGGGAGGCACAGATACGCAGTATTTT
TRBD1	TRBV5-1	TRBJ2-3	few	CASSPGTADTQYF	TGCGCCAGCAGCCCCGGGACAGCAGATACGCAGTATTTT
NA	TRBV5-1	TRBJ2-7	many	CASSLGGRSSYEQYF	TGCGCCAGCAGCTTGGGAGGGAGGAGCTCCTACGAGCAGTACTTC
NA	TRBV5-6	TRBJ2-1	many	CASSLDRTAGEQFF	TGTGCCAGCAGCTTGGATAGGACAGCGGGTGAGCAGTTCTTC
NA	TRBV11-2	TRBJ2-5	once	CASSSPRYGKTQYF	TGTGCCAGCAGCTCCCCTCGGTATGGAAAGACCCAGTACTTC
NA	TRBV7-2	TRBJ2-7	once	CASSFSRTDNYYEQYF	TGTGCCAGCAGCTTTTCTCGGACAGACAATTACTACGAGCAGTACTTC
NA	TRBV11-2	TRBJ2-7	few	CASSLGGYRTFYEQYF	TGTGCCAGCAGCTTAGGAGGGTACAGGACTTTCTACGAGCAGTACTTC
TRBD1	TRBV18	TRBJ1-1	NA	CASSASGQGNTEAFF	TGTGCCAGCTCAGCCTCGGGACAGGGAAACACTGAAGCTTTCTTT
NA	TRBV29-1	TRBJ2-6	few	CSVVGQHSGANVLTF	TGCAGCGTTGTAGGTCAGCACTCTGGGGCCAACGTCCTGACTTTC
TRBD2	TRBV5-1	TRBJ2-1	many	CASSPSVASGDEQFF	TGCGCCAGCAGCCCATCGGTGGCTAGCGGGGATGAGCAGTTCTTC
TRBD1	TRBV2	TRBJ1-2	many	CASRDRRGQGYGYTF	TGTGCCAGCAGGGACCGCCGGGGACAGGGCTATGGCTACACCTTC
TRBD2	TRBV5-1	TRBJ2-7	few	CASSLVNTGRAGSYEQYF	TGCGCCAGCAGCTTGGTGAATACTGGTCGAGCGGGATCCTACGAGCAGTACTTC
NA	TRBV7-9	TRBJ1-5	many	CASSLGGPRNQPQHF	TGTGCCAGCAGCTTAGGGGGCCCCCGCAATCAGCCCCAGCATTTT
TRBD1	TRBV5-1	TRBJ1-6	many	CASSLDGTAHSPLHF	TGCGCCAGCAGCTTGGACGGGACAGCCCATTCACCCCTCCACTTT
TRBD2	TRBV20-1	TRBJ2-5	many	CSARDLGTSGIRTQYF	TGCAGTGCTAGAGATCTCGGTACTAGCGGAATAAGAACCCAGTACTTC
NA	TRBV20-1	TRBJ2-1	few	CSASSPDGYNEQFF	TGCAGTGCTTCATCTCCGGACGGATACAATGAGCAGTTCTTC
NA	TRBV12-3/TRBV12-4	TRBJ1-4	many	CASSSSRSSEKLFF	TGTGCCAGCAGTTCTTCCAGGAGCAGTGAAAAACTGTTTTTT
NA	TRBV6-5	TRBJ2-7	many	CASSYSTAGVNEQYF	TGTGCCAGCAGTTACTCGACGGCAGGGGTGAACGAGCAGTACTTC